These 26 T cell receptor beta chains share one sample of origin, sequenced in a study of glioma-infiltrating T cells. Using RNA template, CDR3s of TCR alpha and beta were amplified with iRepertoire arm-PCR. TCRdb reprocessed the multiplex PCR reads with MiXCR, giving one entry per CDR3 protein. The sample yields about 180,000 distinct CDR3 sequences, about 47% seen once. The sample comprised glioma tissue, nonneoplastic brain tissue, or PBMCs (not recorded which). The origin of the receptors is a human donor with low-grade glioma or glioblastoma, undergoing nonglioma brain surgery, or in good health (not recorded which).

The V call is TRBV30, the J call TRBJ1-1, with D hard to call. Germline values: CDR1 GTSNPN, CDR2 SVGIG (reference sequence). CDR3 length: 15 residues. Between the trimmed V and J ends, which lost 0 bases and 1 base, there was a span of 12 bases. CDR3 sequence: CAWSVTREPNTEAFF. The CDR3, as DNA: TGTGCCTGGAGTGTAACACGGGAGCCGAACACTGAAGCTTTCTTT.

A note on this clonotype: This could be a read error, since a much larger clone is one nucleotide away. The CDR3 loop is CASTEREGRETKYF. CDR3 nucleotides: TGTGCCAGCACTGAGCGGGAGGGCCGAGAGACCAAGTACTTC. The V and J genes are TRBV28 and TRBJ2-5; TRBD2 agrees at 10 bases. Germline loops: CDR1 MDHEN, CDR2 SYDVKM. This CDR3 has 14 amino acids. The variable domain in full, with the rest retrieved from reference TRBV28 and TRBJ2-5, is DVKVTQSSRYLVKRTGEKVFLECVQDMDHENMFWYRQDPGLGLRLIYFSYDVKMKEKGDIPEGYSVSREKKERFSLILESASTNQTSMYLCASTEREGRETKYFGPGTRLLVL.

This clonotype has only a few counts. V is TRBV2 and J is TRBJ2-7; D might be TRBD2 (6 bases). The CDR3 totals 13 residues. The germline gives CDR1 SNHLY, CDR2 FYNNEI. Between the trimmed V and J ends, which lost 7 bases and 4 bases, there was a span of 14 bases. The CDR3 protein is CASNSGGIYEQYF. Here the CDR3 DNA reads TGTGCCAGCAATAGCGGAGGGATATACGAGCAGTACTTC.

This clonotype showed up just a few times. This chain joins TRBV19 and TRBJ1-1, with 7 bases that match TRBD1. The CDR3 spans 14 residues. Germline V gene lookup returns CDR1 LNHDA and CDR2 SQIVND (reference sequence). Unmatched junction bases numbered 13, after V lost 9 bases and J lost 6 bases. The CDR3 loop is CASQASRGLSEAFF. CDR3 nucleotide sequence: TGTGCCAGCCAAGCGTCCAGGGGGTTGTCTGAAGCTTTCTTT.

The genes are TRBV11-2 and TRBJ2-1, with 7 bases matching TRBD2. The CDR3 is 13 amino acids. After removal of 2 bases from V and 14 bases from J, the junction contained 9 bases not matched to a gene. Looked up from germline, CDR1 is SGHAT and CDR2 is FQNNGV. DNA for the CDR3: TGTGCCAGCAGCTTATGGGAGACTAGCTCTAAGTTCTTC. It yields the protein CASSLWETSSKFF. The complete variable domain, with remaining parts taken from reference TRBV11-2 and TRBJ2-1, reads EAGVAQSPRYKIIEKRQSVAFWCNPISGHATLYWYQQILGQGPKLLIQFQNNGVVDDSQLPKDRFSAERLKGVDSTLKIQPAKLEDSAVYLCASSLWETSSKFFGPGTRLTVL.

Comment on this clonotype: Being one base from a much bigger clone, this may be a read error. The rearrangement joins TRBV6-6 to TRBJ2-4; D may correspond to TRBD1 or TRBD2 (6 bases each). This CDR3 has 16 amino acids. The germline V gene encodes CDR1 MNHNY and CDR2 SVGAGI (reference sequence). CDR3 sequence reads: CPSSYSQGLAKNIQYF. CDR3 nucleotides: TGTCCCAGCAGTTACTCACAGGGACTAGCCAAAAACATTCAGTACTTC.

As for this clonotype: Given a much more abundant clone one base away, this may be a read error. The V call is TRBV25-1, the J call TRBJ2-7, with 9 positions matching TRBD2. CDR3 length equals 11 residues. Germline CDR1 MGHDK, CDR2 SYGVNS. J gave up 10 bases and V 8 bases, and 6 bases lay outside the gene matches. CDR3 nucleotide sequence: TGTGCCAGCGGACTAGCGAGCGACCAGTACTTC. The encoded protein is CASGLASDQYF.

The sample holds a few counts of this clonotype. The chain employs TRBV29-1 and TRBJ1-1; 8 bases agree with TRBD1. Unmatched junction bases numbered 7, after V lost 5 bases and J lost 2 bases. CDR1 is SQVTM, CDR2 ANQGSEA, per germline. This CDR3 region has 14 residues. For the CDR3, the DNA is TGCAGCGTTTACCGGACAGGGTCAAACACTGAAGCTTTCTTT. This sequence encodes CSVYRTGSNTEAFF.

Notes on this clonotype: A much more abundant neighbour one base away suggests this may be a read error. The chain is built from TRBV25-1 and TRBJ2-7; D is unclear. This CDR3 comprises 14 residues. CDR1 MGHDK and CDR2 SYGVNS come from the germline V gene. The DNA for the CDR3 is TGTGCCAGCAGTGTGGAGAGAGACACGTACGAGAAGTACTTC. Protein product: CASSVERDTYEKYF.

As regards this clonotype: One end of the junction fails to match germline, which may point to a read error. This chain connects TRBV2 to TRBJ2-3; 11 nucleotides agree with TRBD2. Germline CDR1 is SNHLY and CDR2 is FYNNEI. CDR3 length: 15 amino acids. This CDR3 is CASRDSGRAEDTKYF. The CDR3 DNA sequence: TGTGCCAGCAGAGATAGCGGGAGGGCCGAAGATACGAAGTATTTT.

The chain couples TRBV27 to TRBJ1-5, with D uncertain. This CDR3 is built from 13 residues. The germline CDR1 and CDR2 sequences are MNHEY and SMNVEV (reference sequence). Trimming took off 5 bases at V and 5 bases at J, with 10 bases between the two ends. As DNA, the CDR3 is TGTGCCAGCAGTGAAGGGTTGGATCAGCCCCAGCATTTT. Translating it yields CASSEGLDQPQHF.

The sample holds many counts of this clonotype. The chain recombines TRBV6-1 with TRBJ1-1, with a weak D call TRBD1 (6 bases). V was trimmed by 9 bases and J by 0 bases, leaving 35 bases between them. The CDR3 extends over 21 amino acids. Germline-derived CDR1 and CDR2 are MNHNS and SASEGT. The CDR3 loop reads CASTRRSSGVIGQLLNTEAFF. Written as DNA, the CDR3 is TGTGCCAGTACCCGCAGGTCGTCAGGGGTCATAGGACAACTACTGAACACTGAAGCTTTCTTT.

The table lists this clonotype with many counts. The V and J genes are TRBV7-8 and TRBJ2-1; D call uncertain. This CDR3 has 14 amino acids. V shed 8 bases and J shed 0 bases, with 11 bases lying between them. Germline lookup yields CDR1 SGHVS and CDR2 FQNEAQ. The CDR3 DNA follows: TGTGCCAGCCGAGGTCCTAGCTCCTACAATGAGCAGTTCTTC. Its translation is CASRGPSSYNEQFF.

In DNA, the CDR3 is TGTGCCAGCAGCGTATTAACGGGCAACACTGAAGCTTTCTTT. Translated, it gives CASSVLTGNTEAFF. The V call is TRBV9, the J call TRBJ1-1; D gene uncertain. The germline V gene has CDR1 SGDLS and CDR2 YYNGEE. The CDR3 totals 14 residues. V was shortened by 1 base and J by 2 bases, with 9 bases between the two germline ends. The full variable domain, rest sourced from reference TRBV9 and TRBJ1-1, is DSGVTQTPKHLITATGQRVTLRCSPRSGDLSVYWYQQSLDQGLQFLIQYYNGEERAKGNILERFSAQQFPDLHSELNLSSLELGDSALYFCASSVLTGNTEAFFGQGTRLTVV.

This clonotype was seen a few times. The CDR3 sequence is CASSFRLESNTGELFF. CDR3 DNA: TGTGCCAGCAGTTTCCGACTAGAGTCAAACACCGGGGAGCTGTTTTTT. This chain links TRBV27 with TRBJ2-2; possibly TRBD2 for D (6 bases). The germline CDR1 and CDR2 sequences are MNHEY and SMNVEV (reference sequence). This CDR3 comprises 16 residues. V was trimmed by 3 bases and J by 2 bases, leaving 13 bases between them.

DNA of the CDR3: TGTGCCAGCAGTTCACGACTAGAGGGAACACAAGAGACCCAGTACTTC. Protein: CASSSRLEGTQETQYF. The chain joins TRBV28 to TRBJ2-5, with D perhaps TRBD2 (6 bases). The CDR3 runs to 16 residues. V lost 4 bases, J lost 2 bases, and 17 bases lay in between. CDR1 and CDR2 from the germline V gene are MDHEN and SYDVKM.

This clonotype came up a few times. The DNA of the CDR3 is TGCGCCAGCAGCCAGGAGGCAGCCGGAGCCCGGTACTTC. The encoded protein is CASSQEAAGARYF. V usage is TRBV4-1 and J usage is TRBJ2-7, with D tentatively TRBD2 (5 bases). CDR1 is MGHRA and CDR2 is YSYEKL in the germline V gene. The CDR3 totals 13 residues. The ends were cut back, 3 bases at V and 12 bases at J, with 18 bases in the middle.

Of note for this clonotype: Just one base apart from a much larger clone, this may be a read error. This rearrangement joins TRBV2 to TRBJ1-1; D uncertain. The CDR3 totals 13 residues. With 6 bases removed from V and 1 base from J, the gap between germline ends came to 9 bases. Germline V gene sequence: CDR1 SNHLY, CDR2 FYNNEI. CDR3 sequence (DNA): TGTGCCAGCAGGCTCGGCAGGAACACTGAAGCTTTCTTT. It translates to CASRLGRNTEAFF.

The chain employs TRBV5-1 and TRBJ2-1, with D maybe TRBD2 (6 bases). The J call may not be correct, given that the DNA end is closer to TRBJ2-5. CDR3 length: 17 residues. The germline gives CDR1 SGHRS, CDR2 YFSETQ. In nucleotides, the CDR3 is TGCGCCAGCAGCTCCCATGCACCGGGACTGACTCAAGAGACCCAGTACTTC. Amino acid sequence: CASSSHAPGLTQETQYF.

This clonotype was seen a handful of times. J is TRBJ2-7 and V is TRBV29-1; 12 bases line up with TRBD2. The CDR3 has 13 residues. J gave up 4 bases and V 4 bases, and 2 bases lay outside the gene matches. Per the germline V gene, CDR1 is SQVTM and CDR2 is ANQGSEA. The CDR3 nucleotides are TGCAGCGTTGGGACTAGCGGGACTTACGAGCAGTACTTC. Translation gives CSVGTSGTYEQYF.

This clonotype was counted many times. DNA of the CDR3: TGCAGTGCGGAACCGGGACTAGACATTGGGGGGCAGTACTTC. This sequence encodes CSAEPGLDIGGQYF. This chain joins TRBV20-1 and TRBJ2-7; 8 positions match TRBD2. Losses at the gene ends were 6 bases for V and 9 bases for J; bases not matched to a gene: 16. Looked up from germline, CDR1 is DFQATT and CDR2 is SNEGSKA (reference sequence). The CDR3 has 14 residues.

This clonotype was detected many times. The chain employs TRBV28 and TRBJ1-1, with TRBD1 identical over 7 bases. V was clipped by 4 bases and J by 0 bases; unmatched bases: 8. CDR1 and CDR2 from the germline V gene are MDHEN and SYDVKM. The CDR3 has 16 residues. CDR3 region: CASSSPGGVLNTEAFF. DNA of the CDR3: TGTGCCAGCAGTTCCCCAGGGGGGGTACTGAACACTGAAGCTTTCTTT.

The chain employs TRBV18 and TRBJ2-7, with D perhaps matching TRBD2 (5 bases). The CDR3 sequence is 12 residues long. Trimming took 3 bases from V and 6 from J, leaving 9 bases between them. CDR1 KGHSH and CDR2 LQKENI come from the germline V gene. The CDR3 region has the DNA TGTGCCAGCTCACCTGGGGAGACCGAGCAGTACTTC. Amino acid sequence: CASSPGETEQYF.

There are a few counts of this clonotype. J is TRBJ2-1 and V is TRBV19; TRBD2 aligns across 10 bases. Germline lookup yields CDR1 LNHDA and CDR2 SQIVND (reference sequence). J gave up 5 bases and V 9 bases, and 13 bases lay outside the gene matches. CDR3 size: 16 residues. The CDR3 here is CASSDRGGLADNEQFF. The CDR3 DNA is TGTGCCAGCTCAGACAGGGGAGGACTAGCGGACAATGAGCAGTTCTTC.

At least ten counts were recorded for this clonotype. V is TRBV28 and J is TRBJ2-3; D unresolved. Germline V gene lookup returns CDR1 MDHEN and CDR2 SYDVKM. Trimming stripped 5 bases from V and 0 bases from J, with 12 bases between. CDR3 length equals 15 residues. The CDR3 DNA follows: TGTGCCAGCAGTGCCGCCCGACCTAGCACAGATACGCAGTATTTT. Amino acid sequence: CASSAARPSTDTQYF.

This clonotype was found a few times. This chain connects TRBV5-8 to TRBJ1-5; 7 bases agree with TRBD1. V was clipped by 3 bases and J by 5 bases; unmatched bases: 8. Germline V gene lookup returns CDR1 SGHTS and CDR2 YDEGEE. This CDR3 comprises 15 residues. The chain's CDR3 is CASSSGGRRHQPQHF. The CDR3 coding sequence is TGTGCCAGCAGCTCAGGGGGACGCCGCCATCAGCCCCAGCATTTT.